This TCR beta chain was profiled in a study of T cell repertoires in cytomegalovirus infection. Study context: Both recently identified HLA-C-restricted and well-studied HLA-B-restricted CMV epitopes were used in the study. Public TCR beta signature analysis indicated the presence of both CMV infection and matching HLA type.

TCRdb recomputed calls from the reads with MiXCR, one row per CDR3 protein. Of 300,000 to 400,000 distinct CDR3 sequences in the sample, 25% to 30% were seen once. Germline CDR1 is SGHVS and CDR2 is FNYEAQ. This CDR3 comprises 16 residues. Trimming cost V 3 bases and J 7 bases; bases outside gene matches: 7. Findings of the study overall: Carriers of CMV plus the relevant HLA were identified by cumulative public TCR beta family frequency. Clonotypes of TCR beta that were HLA-C-restricted and CMV-specific dominated the ex vivo response.

This clonotype was seen ten or more times. Its specificity is not known. The input for sequencing was cultured PBMCs, taken from culture after CMV antigen stimulation. The receptor was isolated from a human donor in good health (CMV status not recorded). Some clones in this sample may be carry-over from other donors' samples. The chain employs TRBV7-6 and TRBJ2-3; 13 bases match TRBD2. DNA for the CDR3: TGTGCCAGCAGCTTGCTTGGGACTAGCGGGACTCATACGCAGTATTTT. It yields the protein CASSLLGTSGTHTQYF.